The present T cell receptor beta chain was sequenced within a study of blood T cell repertoires in COVID-19 (TCRdb year 2020). Context from the whole study: Samples covering the acute and convalescent phases of COVID-19 were provided by collaborators in the United States, Italy and Spain. The repertoires were released in a freely available public database meant as a resource for research on the immune response to SARS-CoV-2. The dataset comprised deeply sampled blood TCRbeta repertoires from subjects exposed to, actively infected with, or recovered from COVID-19. Where available, HLA class I and class II types were taken from metadata supplied by the sample provider and were not determined by assay-based typing. The material from the prospective study consisted of cDNA or gDNA derived from T cells, B-cell-depleted T cells, or PBMCs. A de-identified subject ID, COVID-19 status, age in years and sex were almost always included in the sample metadata. Samples came from the ongoing ImmuneRACE study (first 160 participants) plus 1,254 subjects from 6 global collaborators. Study-level results and caveats: Clinical and demographic metadata were provided uncurated, with the amount varying by source and participant.

A word on this clone: Its antigen is unknown. Base quality data are lacking; no much larger clone is found one base away.

Each collaborating institution followed its own protocols to collect whole blood in K2EDTA tubes. For TCRbeta analysis, collaborators shipped samples as frozen whole blood, isolated PBMCs, or DNA extracted from either of those sample types. TCRbeta CDR3 regions were amplified from genomic DNA using the immunoSEQ Assay, a bias-controlled multiplex PCR. The published analysis was carried out like this. Nucleated cell counts per sample were estimated from amplification of reference gene primers within the assay. Sequence reads were collapsed and filtered to measure the absolute abundance of every unique TCRbeta CDR3 rearrangement. For each sample, productive Simpson clonality was calculated as the square root of Simpson's diversity index across productive rearrangements. This is the immuneACCESS table as TCRdb keeps it, with only in-frame sequences that have V and J called. A part of the clones is gone; compared with another copy, unresolved V genes explain less than half, and the rest is unexplained. V and J calls plus clone size are reproduced from that table; the DNA served to infer D and trimming. The sample has 100,000 to 150,000 clones on record, approximately 85% of them singletons. The ten top clones hold 6.6% of the sample.

V drops 8 bases and J drops 0 bases, leaving 11 bases in between. From its cysteine to its phenylalanine, the CDR3 spans 14 amino acids. The entry retains the CDR3 DNA only, 42 bases that are in frame from base 1. Looking up the germline V gene yields CDR1 SNHLY and CDR2 FYNNEI. The rearranged segments are TRBV2 and TRBJ1-5; possibly the D gene is TRBD1, per 5 matching bases. Sequencing used peripheral blood. This receptor was taken from a man older than 75 with active or convalescent COVID-19. The DNA sequence reads TGTGCCAGCTCCAGGGACTATAGCAATCAGCCCCAGCATTTT. Translated, it gives CASSRDYSNQPQHF.